This TCR beta chain was sequenced in a study of technical replicates of blood from a few donors. CDR3 size: 12 residues. Trimming removed 3 bases at V and 10 bases at J, with 10 bases between. CDR1 and CDR2 (germline): MNHEY, SVGAGI. Method: immunoSEQ multiplex PCR; TCRdb's copy keeps in-frame clones and lacks some. The table records 84,000 or so clones, 95% to 98% of them present only once. Sequencing used T cells isolated from PBMCs. The chain carries TRBV6-5 and TRBJ2-1; the D is unclear. The sequence derives from a human donor in good health. Here the CDR3 DNA reads TGTGCCAGCAGTTATCCCGGGTCCGAGCAGTTCTTC. This codes for CASSYPGSEQFF.